Below, 13 T cell receptor beta chains from the same sample are listed, as sequenced in a study of T cells in localized non-small cell lung cancer. Clones were read by immunoSEQ multiplex PCR, and TCRdb kept only the in-frame ones, dropping some. The sample includes about 78,000 clones, approximately 84% of them seen just once. The source material was peripheral blood, sampled before any cancer treatment. These receptor sequences come from a man between 40 and 70 years old with stage I lung adenocarcinoma.

V usage is TRBV14 and J usage is TRBJ2-1; D is ambiguous. Germline lookup yields CDR1 SGHDN and CDR2 FVKESK. The CDR3 totals 16 residues. V was trimmed by 5 bases and J by 0 bases, leaving 14 bases between them. The CDR3 loop is CASSLRPDSSYNEQFF. As DNA, the CDR3 is TGTGCCAGCAGCTTGCGTCCGGATAGCTCCTACAATGAGCAGTTCTTC.

The rearrangement joins TRBV7-9 to TRBJ1-4; a possible D gene is TRBD1 (6 bases). V lost 10 bases and J 6 bases, leaving 18 bases between the germline ends. The germline CDR1 and CDR2 sequences are SEHNR and FQNEAQ (reference sequence). CDR3 size: 14 residues. CDR3 protein: CANRTRGRDEKLFF. Here the CDR3 DNA reads TGTGCCAACCGAACCCGGGGGCGAGATGAAAAACTGTTTTTT.

J is TRBJ2-5 and V is TRBV6-1; 10 nucleotides line up with TRBD2. CDR1 and CDR2 (germline): MNHNS, SASEGT. J was trimmed by 3 bases and V by 0 bases; bases with no gene match: 1. This CDR3 comprises 15 residues. CDR3 nucleotides: TGTGCCAGCAGTGAAGCTCTAGCGGGGGAAGAGACCCAGTACTTC. As protein: CASSEALAGEETQYF.

This clone is labeled medium-sized. The genes are TRBV19 and TRBJ1-1; 9 nucleotides agree with TRBD1. Germline V gene sequence: CDR1 LNHDA, CDR2 SQIVND (reference sequence). The CDR3 length is 14 residues. V dropped 3 bases and J dropped 4; count of bases not matched to a gene: 3. This chain's CDR3 is CASSIVTGGTEAFF. CDR3 nucleotide sequence: TGTGCCAGTAGTATCGTGACAGGGGGCACTGAAGCTTTCTTT.

The chain couples TRBV5-4 to TRBJ2-5; no clear D gene. V gave up 1 base and J gave up 5 bases, with 15 bases separating them. Germline lookup yields CDR1 SGHNT and CDR2 YYREEE (reference sequence). The CDR3 totals 15 residues. The CDR3 DNA reads TGTGCCAGCAGCTTGTCTAGGTCCGGGCGGGAGACCCAGTACTTC. Its translation is CASSLSRSGRETQYF.

The V and J genes are TRBV28 and TRBJ2-7, with D possibly matching TRBD1 (6 bases). Deletions cut 10 bases from V and 4 bases from J, with 17 bases between. The CDR3 runs to 13 residues. The germline V gene encodes CDR1 MDHEN and CDR2 SYDVKM. The CDR3 loop is CATWDTVTYEQYF. DNA of the CDR3: TGTGCCACCTGGGACACAGTAACTTACGAGCAGTACTTC.

This chain links TRBV19 with TRBJ2-1; 11 bases match TRBD2. This CDR3 spans 16 amino acids. The J segment lost 8 bases and the V segment lost 1 base, leaving 7 bases of the junction unmatched. Germline V gene lookup returns CDR1 LNHDA and CDR2 SQIVND (reference sequence). CDR3 DNA: TGTGCCAGTAGTATAGCTAGCGGGAGGCCCGGAGATGAGCAGTTCTTC. This sequence encodes CASSIASGRPGDEQFF.

The V and J genes are TRBV28 and TRBJ2-7; 9 bases match TRBD1. With V trimmed by 4 bases and J by 0 bases, 10 bases remained unmatched. The CDR3 covers 17 residues. CDR1 is MDHEN and CDR2 is SYDVKM in the germline V gene. Here the CDR3 reads CASSSPSPGQGSYEQYF. In nucleotides, the CDR3 is TGTGCCAGCAGTTCCCCATCGCCGGGACAGGGCTCCTACGAGCAGTACTTC.

J is TRBJ2-1 and V is TRBV2; 9 nucleotides agree with TRBD1. The CDR3 sequence is 16 residues long. Trimming removed 8 bases from V and 2 bases from J; junction bases left unmatched: 10. CDR1 and CDR2 (germline): SNHLY, FYNNEI. CDR3 coding DNA: TGTGCCAGCGGACGACCTCGGACAGGGGCCTACAATGAGCAGTTCTTC. Encoded protein: CASGRPRTGAYNEQFF.

V usage is TRBV18 and J usage is TRBJ1-1; D unresolved. V was pared by 3 bases and J by 0 bases, with 14 bases between. This CDR3 is built from 16 residues. Looked up from germline, CDR1 is KGHSH and CDR2 is LQKENI. CDR3 coding DNA: TGTGCCAGCTCACCGTTGCCCGGGAAGATGAACACTGAAGCTTTCTTT. Protein: CASSPLPGKMNTEAFF.

V and J are TRBV6-5 and TRBJ1-1, with D maybe TRBD1 (5 bases). CDR3 length equals 14 residues. The germline CDR1 and CDR2 sequences are MNHEY and SVGAGI. Trimming cost V 0 bases and J 7 bases, with 12 bases left between them. Here the CDR3 reads CASSYSIQRGEAFF. The CDR3 coding sequence is TGTGCCAGCAGTTACTCGATCCAGAGGGGTGAAGCTTTCTTT.

The rearrangement uses TRBV29-1 and TRBJ2-1; 13 bases match TRBD2. Germline lookup yields CDR1 SQVTM and CDR2 ANQGSEA. J lost 4 bases, V lost 6 bases, and 9 bases had no gene match. CDR3 length equals 16 residues. The CDR3 DNA is TGCAGCGTATCACTAGCGGGAGGGCCCGTGTACAATGAGCAGTTCTTC. This encodes CSVSLAGGPVYNEQFF.

This chain uses TRBV7-2 with TRBJ2-3, with 8 bases aligning to TRBD2. Per germline, CDR1 SGHTA and CDR2 FQGNSA. V was pared by 1 base and J by 5 bases, with 5 bases of the junction left unmatched. The CDR3 contains 15 residues. The CDR3 sequence: CASSLGGSGGDTQYF. The CDR3 coding sequence is TGTGCCAGCAGCTTAGGCGGGAGCGGGGGAGATACGCAGTATTTT. Full variable domain (missing parts from reference TRBV7-2 and TRBJ2-3): GAGVSQSPSNKVTEKGKDVELRCDPISGHTALYWYRQSLGQGLEFLIYFQGNSAPDKSGLPSDRFSAERTGGSVSTLTIQRTQQEDSAVYLCASSLGGSGGDTQYFGPGTRLTVL.